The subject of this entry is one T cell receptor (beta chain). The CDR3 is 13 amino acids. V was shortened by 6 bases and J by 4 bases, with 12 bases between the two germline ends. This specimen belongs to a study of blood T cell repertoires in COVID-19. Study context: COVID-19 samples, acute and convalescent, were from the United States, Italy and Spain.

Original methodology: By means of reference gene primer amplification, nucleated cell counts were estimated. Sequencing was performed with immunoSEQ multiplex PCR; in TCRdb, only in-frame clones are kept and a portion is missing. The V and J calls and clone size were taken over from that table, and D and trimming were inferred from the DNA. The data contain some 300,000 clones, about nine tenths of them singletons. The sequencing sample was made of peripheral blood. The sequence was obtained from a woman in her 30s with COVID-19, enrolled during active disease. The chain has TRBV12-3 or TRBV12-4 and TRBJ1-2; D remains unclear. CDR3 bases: TGTGCCAGCAGCGACATTATCTTCTATGGCTACACCTTC. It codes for CASSDIIFYGYTF.